This passage covers 9 T cell receptor beta chains from one sample sequenced in a study of cytomegalovirus exposure and HLA in healthy donors. In the PCR, 60 Vbeta and 13 Jbeta primers were used. TCRdb's copy holds only in-frame clones and misses some; the assay was immunoSEQ multiplex PCR. The sample holds 140,000 to 150,000 clones, 75% seen once. The sample comprised PBMCs. The receptors stem from a man aged 30-40 years in good health and CMV-seronegative.

The rearrangement joins TRBV7-8 to TRBJ1-6; 7 bases are a match to TRBD1. Germline V gene sequence: CDR1 SGHVS, CDR2 FQNEAQ. The CDR3 runs to 15 residues. Trimming cost V 4 bases and J 8 bases; bases outside gene matches: 8. The CDR3 region is CASSSSQGVYSPLHF. The CDR3 DNA is TGTGCCAGCAGCTCTTCCCAGGGGGTATATTCACCCCTCCACTTT.

The chain carries TRBV4-2 and TRBJ2-7; 13 bases line up with TRBD2. This CDR3 is built from 16 residues. Germline values: CDR1 LGHNA, CDR2 YNFKEQ. With 1 base clipped from V and 7 bases from J, the junction kept 7 bases outside the gene matches. CDR3 sequence: CASSQASGTSGKEQYF. The CDR3 bases are TGTGCCAGCAGCCAAGCCTCCGGGACTAGCGGGAAGGAGCAGTACTTC.

This clone was counted a single time. This chain connects TRBV18 to TRBJ2-7, with TRBD1 identical over 8 bases. Unmatched junction bases numbered 1, after V lost 0 bases and J lost 0 bases. Germline V gene lookup returns CDR1 KGHSH and CDR2 LQKENI. There are 15 residues in the CDR3. CDR3 coding DNA: TGTGCCAGCTCACCACCGGGACAGGACTCCTACGAGCAGTACTTC. Amino acids: CASSPPGQDSYEQYF.

The chain recombines TRBV4-1 with TRBJ2-1; D unresolved. Trimming took off 0 bases at V and 2 bases at J, with 5 bases between the two ends. Per germline, CDR1 MGHRA and CDR2 YSYEKL. The CDR3 consists of 14 residues. CDR3 DNA sequence: TGCGCCAGCAGCCAAGACCCAACCTACAATGAGCAGTTCTTC. The encoded protein is CASSQDPTYNEQFF.

In DNA form, the CDR3 reads TGTGCCAGCAATCCCGCTCCGGGACAGCGAATCTCCTACGAGCAGTACTTC. Its protein product is CASNPAPGQRISYEQYF. The chain uses TRBV28 and TRBJ2-7; TRBD1 matches 7 bases. J gave up 0 bases and V 7 bases, and 15 bases lay outside the gene matches. Germline V lookup: CDR1 MDHEN, CDR2 SYDVKM. The CDR3 extends over 17 amino acids.

The DNA for the CDR3 is TGTGCCAGCAGTTATACTGAGACTAGAGAGCAGTACTTC. As protein: CASSYTETREQYF. This sequence joins TRBV28 and TRBJ2-7, with TRBD2 as a possible D gene (6 bases). Germline V gene data show CDR1 as MDHEN and CDR2 as SYDVKM. Trimming took off 4 bases at V and 7 bases at J, with 14 bases between the two ends. The CDR3 loop spans 13 amino acids.

The V call is TRBV9, the J call TRBJ2-5, with TRBD2 matching 13 bases. CDR1 and CDR2 from the germline V gene are SGDLS and YYNGEE. CDR3 length equals 15 residues. V was pared by 4 bases and J by 5 bases, with 5 bases of the junction left unmatched. The CDR3 DNA sequence: TGTGCCAGCAGCCCGGGACTAGCGGGGTGGGAGACCCAGTACTTC. It yields the protein CASSPGLAGWETQYF. The full variable domain, with the rest looked up from reference TRBV9 and TRBJ2-5, is DSGVTQTPKHLITATGQRVTLRCSPRSGDLSVYWYQQSLDQGLQFLIQYYNGEERAKGNILERFSAQQFPDLHSELNLSSLELGDSALYFCASSPGLAGWETQYFGPGTRLLVL.

The V gene is TRBV5-1, the J gene TRBJ2-5; D might be TRBD2 (7 bases). CDR1 and CDR2 (germline): SGHRS, YFSETQ. Trimming shortened V by 6 bases and J by 2 bases, and 14 bases separated the two germline ends. The CDR3 runs 14 residues. CDR3: CASTSGGVQETQYF. CDR3 coding DNA: TGCGCCAGCACCTCGGGGGGCGTACAAGAGACCCAGTACTTC.

The J gene is TRBJ2-5, the V gene TRBV7-9, with 9 bases aligning to TRBD1. With 5 bases clipped from V and 5 bases from J, the junction kept 9 bases outside the gene matches. This CDR3 contains 15 residues. The V gene's germline CDR1 is SEHNR and CDR2 FQNEAQ (reference sequence). CDR3 DNA sequence: TGTGCCAGCAGCCTGGGGACAGGGTTCTCGGAGACCCAGTACTTC. The encoded protein is CASSLGTGFSETQYF.